A selection of T cell receptor beta chains follows, all from one sample in a study of blood T cell repertoires in COVID-19. The repertoire was sequenced with immunoSEQ multiplex PCR; TCRdb's copy has only in-frame clones and lacks some. The data contain about 240,000 clones, about 83% of them seen just once; the ten biggest clones take up roughly 1.9%. What was sequenced was peripheral blood. The receptors stem from a man aged 25 to 40 who had recovered from COVID-19. CDR3s include the opening cysteine and the closing phenylalanine or tryptophan. Clone size appears in some rows only: once, few, many, or a class for an expanded clone.

v_call,j_call,clone_size,cdr3_aa
TRBV19,TRBJ2-5,-,CASSIPGAGGTQYF
TRBV14,TRBJ2-5,-,CASSQDRVTQYF
TRBV7-2,TRBJ1-5,-,CASSLNNLGGNQPQHF
TRBV5-1,TRBJ2-7,few,CASSFGQGAGEQYF
TRBV4-1,TRBJ2-7,few,CASSHTENAVTDEQYF
TRBV4-1,TRBJ2-7,-,CASTRLAGNLRDEQYF
TRBV18,TRBJ2-7,-,CASSLSTGYEQYF
TRBV28,TRBJ1-4,-,CASSLTRPGEKLFF
TRBV2,TRBJ1-2,-,CASSGDSNYGYTF
TRBV28,TRBJ2-5,-,CASSSPGETQYF
TRBV18,TRBJ1-2,-,CASSPRSDGGYGYTF
TRBV14,TRBJ2-5,-,CASSHNRGETQYF
TRBV5-1,TRBJ1-4,-,CASSLRGQGYEKLFF
TRBV12-3/TRBV12-4,TRBJ2-7,-,CASSSATTVEQYF
TRBV19,TRBJ2-4,-,CASNTGVAKNIQYF
TRBV6-5,TRBJ1-5,-,CASSRGLAQPQHF
TRBV11-2,TRBJ2-2,-,CASSWEAGELFF
TRBV6-2/TRBV6-3,TRBJ1-6,few,CASSYGLSNSPLHF
TRBV27,TRBJ1-4,-,CASSLLSGVGEKLFF
TRBV5-4,TRBJ1-2,once,CASSPGQGANYGYTF
TRBV6-5,TRBJ2-5,-,CASSYYETATQYF
TRBV4-1,TRBJ2-7,-,CASSQPLGEQYF
TRBV4-1,TRBJ2-5,-,CASSQQGRAGGSQETQYF
TRBV19,TRBJ1-1,-,CASRLGRGTEAFF
TRBV29-1,TRBJ2-2,-,CSVLAGGETGELFF
TRBV25-1,TRBJ2-3,-,CASSEYIGRDRGTDTQYF